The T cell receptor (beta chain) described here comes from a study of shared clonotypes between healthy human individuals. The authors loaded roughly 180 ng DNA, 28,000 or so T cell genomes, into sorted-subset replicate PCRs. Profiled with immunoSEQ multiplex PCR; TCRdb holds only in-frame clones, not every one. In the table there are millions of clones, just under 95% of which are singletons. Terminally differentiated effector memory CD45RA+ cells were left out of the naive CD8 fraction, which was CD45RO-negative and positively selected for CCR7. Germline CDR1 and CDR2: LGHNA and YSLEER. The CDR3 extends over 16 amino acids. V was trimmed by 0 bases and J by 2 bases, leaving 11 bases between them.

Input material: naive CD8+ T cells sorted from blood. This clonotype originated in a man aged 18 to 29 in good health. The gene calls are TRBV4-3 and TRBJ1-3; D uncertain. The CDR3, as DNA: TGCGCCAGCAGCCAAGATCGCTTGTATCCTGGAAACACCATATATTTT. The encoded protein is CASSQDRLYPGNTIYF.